The entry below describes one TCR beta chain. What it recognizes is unknown. Produced via immunoSEQ multiplex PCR; TCRdb's table is partial and in-frame only. This table has 36,000 or so clones, roughly nine tenths appearing once. In germline, CDR1 is MDHEN, CDR2 SYDVKM. Trimming cost V 6 bases and J 2 bases; bases outside gene matches: 4. CDR3 length equals 14 residues. This sample is drawn from a study of T cells in narcolepsy. Study summary: Patients with NT1 or NT2 and healthy control donors were enrolled.

Study results and limitations: Blood of same and different patients, but not healthy controls, reportedly held recurring autoreactive clonotypes. Some memory CD4+ repertoires had no autoreactive clone sequences. Autoreactive HCRT-specific and TRIB2-specific clonotypes were marked in same-patient CSF-versus-blood CD4+ comparisons.

The sequence came from a human donor with narcolepsy. This chain connects TRBV28 to TRBJ1-5, with 7 bases matching TRBD1. The sample taken for sequencing was CD45RA- memory CD4+ T cells from PBMCs. CDR3 DNA: TGTGCCAGCAGGGAGGGGGCCGGCAATCAGCCCCAGCATTTT. Amino acids: CASREGAGNQPQHF.